The subject of this entry is one T cell receptor (beta chain). This clonotype was counted at least ten times. The antigen it recognizes is unknown. Within one base of it there is no much larger clone, and no base qualities were kept. For repertoire sequencing, the TCR beta CDR3 regions were amplified from RNA transcripts. The first round was an RT-PCR using HTBI primers with the Qiagen OneStep RT-PCR kit, and this first round was followed by a second-round multiplex PCR, then size selection and purification. Libraries were sequenced on an Illumina HiSeq2000 using paired-end 100 bp reads. In the authors' own workflow: SOAPnuke was used for read processing, and reads with adapters, uncalled bases, a mean Phred below 15, or no exact constant-primer or identifier match were discarded. COPE v1.2.5 was used to merge high-quality paired reads. Unique nucleotide sequences were defined as clonotypes and aligned to IMGT TRB V, D and J references using MiTCR v1.1. The analysis was limited to V-J combinations with a frequency above 0.0001, which together covered just over 98% of the repertoires. For each V-J combination, a TCR clonal expansion and chaos score was defined as the ratio of F50 clonal expansion to chaos observed in the TCRdist matrix. Welch's t-statistics and random forest were used to reduce features to about 13 V-J combinations, which were fed into a naive Bayes classifier. The similarity between thyroid and blood repertoires was quantified using the Morisita-Horn index. TCRdb took the public reads, trimmed them with fastp at Q25, ran MiXCR for clone calling and kept in-frame beta chains. Rows with one shared CDR3 protein collapse into an entry with the most common genes and DNA. TCRdb, not the authors, supplied the V and J calls. This sample has under 400,000 distinct CDR3 sequences in its table, and roughly 15% of those were observed once. The ten largest make up 10% to 15% of the sample.

The sample belongs to a study of Graves' ophthalmopathy and Graves' hyperthyroidism (dated by TCRdb to the late 2010s). About the study as a whole: Peripheral blood samples were taken at the time of initial diagnosis, before any treatment was given. The study used signatures of the TCR beta repertoire to tell Graves' ophthalmopathy apart from Graves' hyperthyroidism and to predict which patients would progress to ophthalmopathy. To explore V-J signatures that distinguish ophthalmopathy from hyperthyroidism, a discovery set of 100 patients was enrolled, made up of roughly 41 with ophthalmopathy and some 58 with stable hyperthyroidism. In about 6 hyperthyroidism patients, T-cell repertoires of thyroid tissue and blood were compared. In total, around 140 blood samples were TCR-sequenced: 43 ophthalmopathy, under 85 hyperthyroidism and some 17 hyperthyroidism-to-ophthalmopathy patients. After sampling, hyperthyroidism patients received methimazole starting at 30 mg daily, and ophthalmopathy patients received high-dose intravenous methylprednisolone. The independent validation cohort included 20 or so hyperthyroidism patients plus 17 patients who later progressed from hyperthyroidism to ophthalmopathy.

Ophthalmopathy patients were characterized by moderately to severely active disease, a Clinical Activity Score of at least 3, a NOSPECS grade of at least 4, and a disease duration under 3 months. Anyone with other autoimmune diseases, uncontrolled infections, pregnancy or lactation was excluded from the study. Clinical symptoms, serum thyroxine, TRAb, thyroid ultrasound and orbital computed tomography were used for diagnosis. PBMCs were isolated from around 10 ml of fresh peripheral blood by Ficoll-Paque density gradient centrifugation. Trizol reagent was used to extract the total RNA, and its quality was then checked on an Agilent 2100 Bioanalyzer. Based on the germline V gene, the CDR1 and CDR2 sequences are MGHRA and YSYEKL. The CDR3 goes from the cysteine to the phenylalanine over 14 residues. This entry keeps only the CDR3 DNA: 42 bases, framed from base 1. V has 3 bases trimmed and J has 7 bases trimmed; junction bases matching no gene number 6.

General conclusions and limits of the study: Ophthalmopathy was separated from stable hyperthyroidism by the 13-signature model with around 88% sensitivity and about 81% specificity in cross-validation and with 80%/75% in the test set. In validation, the model predicted ophthalmopathy progression with about 70% sensitivity and around 72% specificity; fewer than 15 predicted patients were CT-confirmed with GO in a median of around 6 months. Among expanded thyroid clonotypes with frequency above 0.001, most also showed up in blood, which suggests that blood repertoires may reflect the thyroid immune response. No statistical method was used to predetermine the sample size, and group allocation was not hidden from the investigators.

Input material: peripheral blood. This clonotype originated in an adult man with Graves' ophthalmopathy. The chain was built from TRBV4-1 and TRBJ1-2; a stretch of 9 junction bases matches TRBD1. The DNA sequence is given as TGCGCCAGCAGCCATAGGGGACAGGGCCTTGGCTACACCTTC. It codes for CASSHRGQGLGYTF.